This T cell receptor beta chain originates from a study of blood T cell repertoires in COVID-19. On the study more broadly: Whether acute or convalescent, the COVID-19 samples came from the United States, Italy and Spain. PBMCs, B-cell-depleted T cells, or T cells were the source of the cDNA or gDNA that made up the material.

Germline V gene sequence: CDR1 LNHDA, CDR2 SQIVND (reference sequence). The CDR3 is 13 amino acids. Trimming cost V 3 bases and J 6 bases; bases outside gene matches: 3. Original processing notes: Nucleated cell counts were estimated from reference gene primer amplification. Sequenced by immunoSEQ multiplex PCR; TCRdb stores in-frame clones only, minus some. Clonal size and the V and J genes are those of that table, whereas D and trimming came from the DNA. This table holds about 71,000 clones, roughly four fifths found once. The sample was peripheral blood. This TCR derives from a man aged 65-85 years with acute or convalescent COVID-19. The chain links TRBV19 to TRBJ1-2; the match to TRBD1 covers 8 bases. The DNA for the CDR3 is TGTGCCAGTAGTATTACAGGGGGTGATGGCTACACCTTC. This codes for CASSITGGDGYTF. Supplemented by reference TRBV19 and TRBJ1-2, the full variable domain reads DGGITQSPKYLFRKEGQNVTLSCEQNLNHDAMYWYRQDPGQGLRLIYYSQIVNDFQKGDIAEGYSVSREKKESFPLTVTSAQKNPTAFYLCASSITGGDGYTFGSGTRLTVV.